One sample yielded the 32 T cell receptor beta chains listed below, sequenced in a study of OX40 agonist ivuxolimab in advanced cancers. The repertoire was sequenced with immunoSEQ multiplex PCR; TCRdb's copy has only in-frame clones and lacks some. This sample has 42,000 or so clones, with 80% to 90% found just once. The sample consisted of CD4+ or CD8+ T cells sorted from blood, taken in a trial of the OX40 agonist ivuxolimab. All receptors derive from an adult with an advanced solid tumor such as melanoma, head and neck, liver or kidney cancer.

This clone has only a few counts. This rearrangement joins TRBV19 to TRBJ1-5, with D possibly TRBD1 on 5 matching bases. The V end lost 4 bases, the J end lost 3 bases, and 10 bases lay between the germline ends. The CDR3 has 14 amino acids. The germline CDR1 and CDR2 sequences are LNHDA and SQIVND (reference sequence). The chain's CDR3 is CASSRDVFNQPQHF. The CDR3 region has the DNA TGTGCCAGTAGTAGGGACGTCTTCAATCAGCCCCAGCATTTT.

The genes are TRBV7-3 and TRBJ2-1, with D perhaps matching TRBD1 or TRBD2 (5 bases each). Germline CDR1 is SGHTA and CDR2 is FQGTGA. Trimming removed 0 bases at V and 6 bases at J, with 15 bases between. The CDR3 covers 16 residues. The CDR3, as DNA: TGTGCCAGCAGCTTAACTTCGGGGCCTCCGGGCAATGAGCAGTTCTTC. This encodes CASSLTSGPPGNEQFF.

The chain couples TRBV11-2 to TRBJ2-2; 9 bases are a match to TRBD2. J gave up 0 bases and V 6 bases, and 5 bases lay outside the gene matches. Per germline, CDR1 SGHAT and CDR2 FQNNGV. The CDR3 runs to 16 residues. The DNA of the CDR3 is TGTGCCAGCAGTCATAGCGGGGGCGCGAACACCGGGGAGCTGTTTTTT. As protein: CASSHSGGANTGELFF.

This chain connects TRBV28 to TRBJ2-3; D is uncertain. The CDR3 totals 13 residues. The ends were cut back, 1 base at V and 9 bases at J, with 11 bases in the middle. The germline V gene encodes CDR1 MDHEN and CDR2 SYDVKM. DNA for the CDR3: TGTGCCAGCAGTTTATTGGGTTCGGTGACGCAGTATTTT. The encoded protein is CASSLLGSVTQYF.

The chain carries TRBV5-1 and TRBJ2-1; D might be TRBD2 (5 bases). V lost 2 bases to trimming and J lost 0 bases, with 12 bases between them. Germline values: CDR1 SGHRS, CDR2 YFSETQ. There are 16 residues in the CDR3. DNA for the CDR3: TGCGCCAGCAGCTTACACGGGGAAAGCTCCTACAATGAGCAGTTCTTC. This translates into CASSLHGESSYNEQFF. The variable domain in full, with the rest retrieved from reference TRBV5-1 and TRBJ2-1, is KAGVTQTPRYLIKTRGQQVTLSCSPISGHRSVSWYQQTPGQGLQFLFEYFSETQRNKGNFPGRFSGRQFSNSRSEMNVSTLELGDSALYLCASSLHGESSYNEQFFGPGTRLTVL.

The CDR3 is CASRGIQGNTEAFF. In nucleotides, the CDR3 is TGTGCCAGCAGGGGGATCCAGGGTAACACTGAAGCTTTCTTT. The V and J genes are TRBV2 and TRBJ1-1; the D gene is possibly TRBD1 (5 bases). The germline V gene encodes CDR1 SNHLY and CDR2 FYNNEI. Trimming stripped 6 bases from V and 2 bases from J, with 13 bases between. The CDR3 has 14 amino acids.

This clone appeared a single time. The chain employs TRBV2 and TRBJ1-2; D is ambiguous. Trimming pared 3 bases from V and 2 bases from J, leaving 7 bases between. Germline V gives CDR1 SNHLY, CDR2 FYNNEI. The CDR3 is 13 amino acids. In DNA, the CDR3 is TGTGCCAGCAGTGAGGGGTTAAACTATGGCTACACCTTC. It codes for CASSEGLNYGYTF. The full variable domain, with the rest looked up from reference TRBV2 and TRBJ1-2, is EPEVTQTPSHQVTQMGQEVILRCVPISNHLYFYWYRQILGQKVEFLVSFYNNEISEKSEIFDDQFSVERPDGSNFTLKIRSTKLEDSAMYFCASSEGLNYGYTFGSGTRLTVV.

The chain has TRBV10-1 and TRBJ2-2, with TRBD2 matching over 9 bases. The CDR3 length is 15 residues. Germline lookup yields CDR1 WNHNN and CDR2 SYGVQD (reference sequence). J gave up 1 base and V 4 bases, and 1 base lay outside the gene matches. The CDR3 nucleotides are TGCGCCAGCAGTGGAGCGGGAGGGAACACCGGGGAGCTGTTTTTT. It specifies CASSGAGGNTGELFF.

The table lists this clone with a count of one. Other DNA sequences of this sample code for an identical CDR3. The CDR3 DNA is TGTGCCAGCAGACCGCAGGATTCACCCCTCCACTTT. It encodes CASRPQDSPLHF. The V and J genes are TRBV6-6 and TRBJ1-6, with no clear D. V lost 6 bases to trimming and J lost 8 bases, with 8 bases between them. CDR1 and CDR2 from the germline V gene are MNHNY and SVGAGI (reference sequence). There are 12 residues in the CDR3.

This chain uses TRBV27 with TRBJ1-1, with D perhaps TRBD1 (5 bases). V was cut by 2 bases and J by 2 bases, with 15 bases left in between. CDR3 length equals 16 residues. Germline loops: CDR1 MNHEY, CDR2 SMNVEV (reference sequence). In DNA form, the CDR3 reads TGTGCCAGCAGTTTAGAGCTAGGCGGGGCCAACACTGAAGCTTTCTTT. It encodes CASSLELGGANTEAFF.

The rearrangement uses TRBV6-5 and TRBJ1-1; 7 bases line up with TRBD1. Per the germline V gene, CDR1 is MNHEY and CDR2 is SVGAGI. V shed 1 base, J shed 5 bases, and the junction held 10 bases outside the gene matches. CDR3 length: 16 amino acids. The CDR3 protein is CASSYWQTGPGTEAFF. The CDR3 bases are TGTGCCAGCAGTTACTGGCAGACAGGGCCAGGGACTGAAGCTTTCTTT.

The chain has TRBV6-1 and TRBJ1-5, with TRBD1 identical over 7 bases. J gave up 5 bases and V 2 bases, and 6 bases lay outside the gene matches. From germline, CDR1 is MNHNS and CDR2 SASEGT. The CDR3 runs to 15 residues. The CDR3 protein is CASSESWDSHQPQHF. CDR3 nucleotides: TGTGCCAGCAGTGAAAGTTGGGACAGCCATCAGCCCCAGCATTTT.

This chain uses TRBV4-1 with TRBJ1-5, with 9 positions matching TRBD1. Germline loops: CDR1 MGHRA, CDR2 YSYEKL. The CDR3 spans 15 residues. V shed 3 bases and J 6 bases; nucleotides not matched to a gene: 6. CDR3 sequence reads: CASSHPDRGSQPQHF. CDR3 in DNA: TGCGCCAGCAGCCATCCCGACAGGGGGAGTCAGCCCCAGCATTTT.

The gene calls are TRBV6-1 and TRBJ1-5; D uncertain. V shed 8 bases and J shed 2 bases, with 7 bases lying between them. The CDR3 runs 12 residues. Germline V lookup: CDR1 MNHNS, CDR2 SASEGT. The CDR3 DNA sequence: TGTGCCAGCGCCCTGGGCAATCAGCCCCAGCATTTT. Protein product: CASALGNQPQHF.

This clone has only one observation. The rearrangement joins TRBV10-2 to TRBJ2-7, with 10 bases fitting TRBD1. Looked up from germline, CDR1 is WSHSY and CDR2 is SAAADI. The CDR3 extends over 13 amino acids. Trimming took 6 bases from V and 2 from J; bases not matched to a gene: 1. The CDR3 reads CASRGTGAYEQYF. CDR3 DNA sequence: TGCGCCAGCAGAGGGACAGGGGCCTACGAGCAGTACTTC.

This chain joins TRBV6-6 and TRBJ1-4; no reliable D call. Trimming left V 6 bases short and J 12 bases short, with 11 bases between. CDR1 and CDR2 (germline): MNHNY, SVGAGI (reference sequence). The CDR3 totals 11 residues. CDR3 bases: TGTGCCAGCAGGATAGACGAACAACTGTTTTTT. It is translated as CASRIDEQLFF.

This clone was observed a single time. This rearrangement joins TRBV28 to TRBJ1-1; D possibly corresponds to TRBD1 (5 bases). CDR3 length: 15 residues. Germline assignment: CDR1 MDHEN and CDR2 SYDVKM. The germline V and J ends were trimmed by 2 bases and 3 bases, with 13 bases remaining between them. The CDR3 protein is CASSLIGVGDTEAFF. As DNA, the CDR3 is TGTGCCAGCAGTTTAATAGGGGTTGGTGACACTGAAGCTTTCTTT.

V is TRBV7-9 and J is TRBJ1-3, with no clear D. CDR1 SEHNR and CDR2 FQNEAQ come from the germline V gene (reference sequence). The CDR3 is 12 amino acids. V shed 4 bases and J shed 8 bases, with 9 bases lying between them. The DNA of the CDR3 is TGTGCCAGCAGCTCCGCGGCTGACACCATATATTTT. Amino acid sequence: CASSSAADTIYF.

The chain links TRBV19 to TRBJ1-4; D is undetermined. CDR3 length equals 13 residues. Per the germline V gene, CDR1 is LNHDA and CDR2 is SQIVND (reference sequence). V was pared by 10 bases and J by 7 bases, with 16 bases between. As DNA, the CDR3 is TGTGCCACTGCGCGGCAAGGAGGTGAAAAACTGTTTTTT. Its protein product is CATARQGGEKLFF.

This chain joins TRBV7-2 and TRBJ1-4, with a weak D call TRBD1 (6 bases). With 1 base removed from V and 5 bases from J, the gap between germline ends came to 11 bases. Germline lookup yields CDR1 SGHTA and CDR2 FQGNSA. The CDR3 extends over 15 amino acids. CDR3 sequence reads: CASSLVGQTNEKLFF. The CDR3 DNA reads TGTGCCAGCAGCTTAGTAGGACAGACGAATGAAAAACTGTTTTTT.

The chain combines TRBV7-3 with TRBJ2-1, with 14 nucleotides matching TRBD2. Germline lookup yields CDR1 SGHTA and CDR2 FQGTGA. The CDR3 covers 16 residues. V lost 4 bases to trimming and J lost 6 bases; unmatched junction nucleotides: 5. The CDR3 nucleotides are TGTGCCAGCAGCTCTCCGACTAGCGGGAGGGTCAATGAGCAGTTCTTC. This gives the protein CASSSPTSGRVNEQFF.

V and J are TRBV5-1 and TRBJ2-1; 10 nucleotides line up with TRBD1. J lost 4 bases, V lost 2 bases, and 9 bases had no gene match. This CDR3 contains 17 residues. Germline V CDR1 and CDR2: SGHRS, YFSETQ. CDR3 bases: TGCGCCAGCAGCTTAAATCCGGGACAGGGGATATACAATGAGCAGTTCTTC. Its translation: CASSLNPGQGIYNEQFF.

The rearrangement links TRBV2 to TRBJ2-7; D is unresolved. Trimming removed 6 bases at V and 0 bases at J, with 15 bases between. Germline assignment: CDR1 SNHLY and CDR2 FYNNEI. The CDR3 has 15 residues. The CDR3 DNA sequence: TGTGCCAGCAGCGGTCCAGTCCAAAGCTCCTACGAGCAGTACTTC. Its protein is CASSGPVQSSYEQYF.

The chain uses TRBV6-6 and TRBJ1-1; D uncertain. The CDR3 has 14 amino acids. Between the trimmed V and J ends, which lost 7 bases and 6 bases, there was a span of 18 bases. CDR1 and CDR2 from the germline V gene are MNHNY and SVGAGI (reference sequence). The CDR3 loop is CASKPSRAIPEAFF. CDR3 DNA: TGTGCCAGCAAACCATCTAGGGCAATCCCTGAAGCTTTCTTT.

V gene TRBV9 combines with J gene TRBJ1-1; D uncertain. The V end lost 3 bases, the J end lost 3 bases, and 9 bases lay between the germline ends. The CDR3 loop spans 13 amino acids. Germline CDR1 and CDR2: SGDLS and YYNGEE. CDR3 nucleotide sequence: TGTGCCAGCAGCGGGAATAGGGACACTGAAGCTTTCTTT. Its protein product is CASSGNRDTEAFF.

The genes are TRBV6-5 and TRBJ2-3, with 7 positions matching TRBD2. The CDR3 totals 13 residues. CDR1 is MNHEY, CDR2 SVGAGI, per germline. With V trimmed by 6 bases and J by 2 bases, 2 bases remained unmatched. Written as DNA, the CDR3 is TGTGCCAGCAGGACTAGCAACACAGATACGCAGTATTTT. It is translated as CASRTSNTDTQYF.

The rearrangement uses TRBV7-8 and TRBJ2-1; D is unclear. CDR1 and CDR2 from the germline V gene are SGHVS and FQNEAQ. Trimming left V 5 bases short and J 0 bases short, with 11 bases between. The CDR3 has 15 residues. For the CDR3, the DNA is TGTGCCAGCAGCCCCAGTTTTAGCTCCTACAATGAGCAGTTCTTC. It encodes CASSPSFSSYNEQFF.

The rearrangement uses TRBV5-1 and TRBJ2-5; no reliable D call. CDR1 is SGHRS and CDR2 is YFSETQ in the germline V gene. V gave up 5 bases and J gave up 1 base, with 9 bases separating them. The CDR3 totals 13 residues. The CDR3 DNA follows: TGCGCCAGCAGGTGGGATACCCAAGAGACCCAGTACTTC. This sequence encodes CASRWDTQETQYF.

This clone was seen only a few times. The chain recombines TRBV14 with TRBJ1-2; 12 bases are shared with TRBD1. Per germline, CDR1 SGHDN and CDR2 FVKESK. CDR3 length: 14 amino acids. V dropped 4 bases and J dropped 7; count of bases not matched to a gene: 4. The CDR3 here is CASSPGQGASGYTF. CDR3 DNA sequence: TGTGCCAGCAGCCCGGGACAGGGGGCGAGTGGCTACACCTTC.

The chain carries TRBV19 and TRBJ2-5, with 7 nucleotides matching TRBD1. The CDR3 loop spans 14 amino acids. The ends lost 3 bases at V and 1 base at J; junction bases unmatched: 2. The V gene's germline CDR1 is LNHDA and CDR2 SQIVND (reference sequence). The CDR3 reads CASSMTGFQETQYF. The CDR3 nucleotides are TGTGCCAGTAGTATGACAGGGTTCCAAGAGACCCAGTACTTC.

The chain employs TRBV9 and TRBJ1-1; the D is unclear. CDR3 length: 14 residues. V was trimmed by 1 base and J by 0 bases, leaving 7 bases between them. Germline V gene data show CDR1 as SGDLS and CDR2 as YYNGEE. CDR3 sequence (DNA): TGTGCCAGCAGCGTAAATCAAATGAACACTGAAGCTTTCTTT. Protein sequence: CASSVNQMNTEAFF.

This clone was detected only a few times. V gene TRBV10-1 combines with J gene TRBJ2-2; 10 bases map to TRBD2. The CDR3 is 16 residues long. The V gene end was trimmed by 6 bases and the J gene end by 7 bases; junction bases not matched to a gene: 11. CDR1 WNHNN and CDR2 SYGVQD come from the germline V gene (reference sequence). As DNA, the CDR3 is TGCGCCAGCAGCATGAACTACCTAGCGGGAGTCGGGGAGCTGTTTTTT. Translating it yields CASSMNYLAGVGELFF.